This passage covers 21 T cell receptor beta chains from one sample sequenced in a study of shared clonotypes between healthy human individuals. TCRdb keeps only in-frame clones here, not all; method: immunoSEQ multiplex PCR. This sample has about 2 million clones, with about 94% found just once. CD45RO-negative, CCR7-positively selected cells formed the naive CD8 fraction, excluding terminally differentiated effector memory CD45RA+ cells. The sequencing sample was made of naive CD8+ T cells sorted from blood. The receptor set was obtained from a man aged 18 to 29 in good health.

V and J are TRBV11-2 and TRBJ1-2, with D unresolved. Germline V gives CDR1 SGHAT, CDR2 FQNNGV. V was cut by 0 bases and J by 2 bases, with 16 bases left in between. The CDR3 loop spans 17 amino acids. The CDR3 DNA reads TGTGCCAGCAGCTTAGACCCGAATATGGACGGAAACTATGGCTACACCTTC. This sequence encodes CASSLDPNMDGNYGYTF.

This clone was counted a single time. The sample contains more than one DNA sequence encoding this CDR3. This chain connects TRBV9 to TRBJ2-7, with a weak D call TRBD1 (5 bases). V lost 0 bases to trimming and J lost 1 base, with 8 bases between them. The germline CDR1 and CDR2 sequences are SGDLS and YYNGEE. CDR3 length: 14 amino acids. The CDR3 loop is CASSVEDSSYEQYF. CDR3 DNA sequence: TGTGCCAGCAGCGTAGAAGACAGTTCCTACGAGCAGTACTTC.

This clone is a singleton in its sample. This rearrangement joins TRBV27 to TRBJ2-5, with a possible D match to TRBD2 (7 bases). Germline V gene lookup returns CDR1 MNHEY and CDR2 SMNVEV (reference sequence). The CDR3 runs 16 residues. The V end was cut by 2 bases, the J end by 5 bases, with 18 bases between. The CDR3 DNA sequence: TGTGCCAGCAGTTTAGTGGGAGGGGGTTTTAGGGAGACCCAGTACTTC. Its protein is CASSLVGGGFRETQYF.

This chain uses TRBV5-1 with TRBJ1-5; D remains ambiguous. The CDR3 runs to 18 residues. From germline, CDR1 is SGHRS and CDR2 YFSETQ. The V and J ends lost 6 bases and 0 bases respectively, with 22 bases between them. Written as DNA, the CDR3 is TGCGCCAGCACCTGGATGGACGGACCTCCCTATAGCAATCAGCCCCAGCATTTT. This translates into CASTWMDGPPYSNQPQHF.

This chain joins TRBV5-1 and TRBJ2-5, with a tentative D call TRBD1 (5 bases). The CDR3 has 14 residues. Germline V gives CDR1 SGHRS, CDR2 YFSETQ. V lost 4 bases and J 4 bases, leaving 14 bases between the germline ends. DNA of the CDR3: TGCGCCAGCAGCCCAGAAGTTCAGGGAGAGACCCAGTACTTC. This sequence encodes CASSPEVQGETQYF. The entire variable domain, with the rest obtained from reference TRBV5-1 and TRBJ2-5, is as follows: KAGVTQTPRYLIKTRGQQVTLSCSPISGHRSVSWYQQTPGQGLQFLFEYFSETQRNKGNFPGRFSGRQFSNSRSEMNVSTLELGDSALYLCASSPEVQGETQYFGPGTRLLVL.

The table lists this clone with a count of one. The chain links TRBV29-1 to TRBJ2-2, with a tentative D call TRBD2 (7 bases). Looked up from germline, CDR1 is SQVTM and CDR2 is ANQGSEA. CDR3 length: 13 residues. The V gene lost 4 bases and the J gene lost 5 bases, with 11 bases spanning the gap. The CDR3 sequence: CSVVGGETGELFF. The CDR3 DNA is TGCAGCGTTGTAGGGGGGGAAACCGGGGAGCTGTTTTTT.

The chain links TRBV14 to TRBJ2-5; 7 bases match TRBD1. The CDR3 is 13 residues long. CDR1 is SGHDN and CDR2 is FVKESK in the germline V gene. The ends lost 4 bases at V and 5 bases at J; junction bases unmatched: 4. The CDR3 reads CASSLTGPETQYF. For the CDR3, the DNA is TGTGCCAGCAGCCTGACAGGGCCCGAGACCCAGTACTTC.

V is TRBV30 and J is TRBJ1-6, with D possibly matching TRBD1 (5 bases). Germline CDR1 reads GTSNPN; CDR2 reads SVGIG (reference sequence). This CDR3 contains 14 residues. V lost 5 bases and J 7 bases, leaving 15 bases between the germline ends. CDR3 region: CAWGSFQGNSPLHF. The CDR3 DNA reads TGTGCCTGGGGGAGCTTCCAGGGAAATTCACCCCTCCACTTT.

CDR3 amino acids: CAWSPGRVTEAFF. The CDR3 nucleotides are TGTGCCTGGTCGCCGGGACGAGTCACTGAAGCTTTCTTT. The chain carries TRBV30 and TRBJ1-1; TRBD1 might be the D (5 bases). With 5 bases removed from V and 4 bases from J, the gap between germline ends came to 14 bases. The CDR3 is 13 residues long. CDR1 is GTSNPN and CDR2 is SVGIG in the germline V gene (reference sequence).

The gene calls are TRBV6-6 and TRBJ2-1; unclear D gene. Between the trimmed V and J ends, which lost 5 bases and 5 bases, there was a span of 7 bases. The CDR3 is made up of 12 amino acids. CDR1 is MNHNY, CDR2 SVGAGI, per germline (reference sequence). Written as DNA, the CDR3 is TGTGCCAGCAGTGACACAAACAATGAGCAGTTCTTC. Encoded protein: CASSDTNNEQFF.

The chain combines TRBV7-9 with TRBJ2-7, with 7 positions matching TRBD1. The V gene end was trimmed by 1 base and the J gene end by 1 base; junction bases not matched to a gene: 7. The CDR3 is made up of 16 amino acids. Germline CDR1 and CDR2: SEHNR and FQNEAQ (reference sequence). The CDR3 nucleotides are TGTGCCAGCAGCTTAGTAACGACAGGGTCATCCTACGAGCAGTACTTC. Protein product: CASSLVTTGSSYEQYF.

This clone was seen a single time. The chain carries TRBV7-9 and TRBJ1-6; D ambiguous. Germline assignment: CDR1 SEHNR and CDR2 FQNEAQ (reference sequence). Trimming cost V 1 base and J 7 bases, with 11 bases left between them. The CDR3 loop spans 15 amino acids. The DNA of the CDR3 is TGTGCCAGCAGCTTAGATAGGGAAAGGAATTCACCCCTCCACTTT. It specifies CASSLDRERNSPLHF.

The V and J genes are TRBV4-1 and TRBJ2-7, with D possibly TRBD2 on 6 matching bases. Trimming cost V 7 bases and J 1 base, with 14 bases left between them. Germline V gene sequence: CDR1 MGHRA, CDR2 YSYEKL. The CDR3 is 14 amino acids. In nucleotides, the CDR3 is TGCGCCAGCAAGATTGAGCGGGCTTCCTACGAGCAGTACTTC. Amino acid sequence: CASKIERASYEQYF.

This chain uses TRBV30 with TRBJ2-7; TRBD1 matches 11 bases. CDR1 and CDR2 from the germline V gene are GTSNPN and SVGIG (reference sequence). Trimming at V came to 2 bases and at J to 5 bases, leaving 5 bases not matched to a gene. The CDR3 loop spans 14 amino acids. In nucleotides, the CDR3 is TGTGCCTGGAGTACGGGGACAGGGGGAGACGAGCAGTACTTC. This gives the protein CAWSTGTGGDEQYF.

The chain uses TRBV28 and TRBJ2-4; D unclear. Trimming cost V 7 bases and J 1 base, with 11 bases left between them. This CDR3 has 14 residues. In germline, CDR1 is MDHEN, CDR2 SYDVKM. CDR3 coding DNA: TGTGCCAGCACGGCCCTCGGGGCCAAAAACATTCAGTACTTC. Its translation: CASTALGAKNIQYF.

This sequence joins TRBV29-1 and TRBJ2-5, with D tentatively TRBD1 or TRBD2 (6 bases each). Trimming removed 2 bases from V and 2 bases from J, with 21 bases in between. This CDR3 is 17 amino acids long. In germline, CDR1 is SQVTM, CDR2 ANQGSEA. The DNA of the CDR3 is TGCAGCGTTGAATGGGGGGAACAGGGAAGGCAACAAGAGACCCAGTACTTC. Translated, it gives CSVEWGEQGRQQETQYF. The whole variable domain, filled in from reference TRBV29-1 and TRBJ2-5, reads SAVISQKPSRDICQRGTSLTIQCQVDSQVTMMFWYRQQPGQSLTLIATANQGSEATYESGFVIDKFPISRPNLTFSTLTVSNMSPEDSSIYLCSVEWGEQGRQQETQYFGPGTRLLVL.

The rearrangement links TRBV30 to TRBJ2-7, with 7 bases lining up with TRBD1. Germline V gene data show CDR1 as GTSNPN and CDR2 as SVGIG (reference sequence). This CDR3 spans 12 amino acids. Trimming took 3 bases from V and 5 from J; bases not matched to a gene: 4. As DNA, the CDR3 is TGTGCCTGGAGCCTAGACAGGGACGAGCAGTACTTC. The encoded protein is CAWSLDRDEQYF.

The table lists this clone with a count of one. The chain is built from TRBV9 and TRBJ2-3, with no clear D. The CDR3 totals 15 residues. V gave up 0 bases and J gave up 2 bases, with 10 bases separating them. The germline gives CDR1 SGDLS, CDR2 YYNGEE. The CDR3, as DNA: TGTGCCAGCAGCGTAGACGGATATGACACAGATACGCAGTATTTT. Translation: CASSVDGYDTDTQYF.

The genes are TRBV27 and TRBJ2-7; 9 nucleotides agree with TRBD1. The CDR3 sequence is 15 residues long. Trimming removed 0 bases from V and 5 bases from J; junction bases left unmatched: 5. Germline CDR1 is MNHEY and CDR2 is SMNVEV (reference sequence). The CDR3 DNA reads as TGTGCCAGCAGTTTATCGGGTACAGGGGGCCACGAGCAGTACTTC. Its protein is CASSLSGTGGHEQYF.

The genes are TRBV5-6 and TRBJ1-2; D may be TRBD1 (6 bases). This CDR3 is built from 18 residues. V was shortened by 0 bases and J by 2 bases, with 20 bases between the two germline ends. CDR1 is SGHDT, CDR2 YYEEEE, per germline. CDR3 coding DNA: TGTGCCAGCAGCTTGGAGTTAACAGGGCCACTAGCGAACTATGGCTACACCTTC. Encoded protein: CASSLELTGPLANYGYTF.

The chain joins TRBV30 to TRBJ2-5; D unresolved. The CDR3 runs to 12 residues. V was trimmed by 8 bases and J by 2 bases, leaving 12 bases between them. Germline assignment: CDR1 GTSNPN and CDR2 SVGIG (reference sequence). This CDR3 is CAQGETQETQYF. The CDR3 coding sequence is TGTGCCCAAGGAGAGACACAAGAGACCCAGTACTTC.